These 30 T cell receptor beta chains originate from one sample sequenced in a study of cytomegalovirus exposure and HLA in healthy donors. 60 Vbeta and 13 Jbeta primers were used in PCR. Method: immunoSEQ multiplex PCR; TCRdb's copy keeps in-frame clones and lacks some. The sample gives 150,000 to 200,000 clones, roughly 85% of which show up once; 1.3% is in the top ten. Material for sequencing was PBMCs. The receptors derive from a man aged 25 to 45 in good health and CMV-seronegative.

J is TRBJ2-2 and V is TRBV28; D is perhaps TRBD2 (6 bases). Trimming removed 5 bases from V and 9 bases from J, with 22 bases in between. The CDR3 has 16 amino acids. Germline values: CDR1 MDHEN, CDR2 SYDVKM. CDR3 DNA sequence: TGTGCCAGCAGTCTGACCGGGACTTTCCACCCCCGGGAGCTGTTTTTT. Amino acid sequence: CASSLTGTFHPRELFF.

The CDR3 DNA is TGTGCCAGCAGCTCCGACAGGGGAGGTCCCTACGAGCAGTACTTC. Translation: CASSSDRGGPYEQYF. The rearrangement links TRBV7-6 to TRBJ2-7, with 8 bases identical to TRBD1. CDR1 and CDR2 from the germline V gene are SGHVS and FNYEAQ. J gave up 2 bases and V 4 bases, and 7 bases lay outside the gene matches. The CDR3 has 15 amino acids.

A single count supports this clone. The V gene is TRBV15, the J gene TRBJ2-1, with D possibly matching TRBD1 (5 bases). Trimming removed 2 bases at V and 5 bases at J, with 13 bases between. The CDR3 extends over 15 amino acids. In germline, CDR1 is LNHNV, CDR2 YYDKDF (reference sequence). CDR3 in DNA: TGTGCCACCAGCAGACCGTCGGACACGCACAATGAGCAGTTCTTC. This encodes CATSRPSDTHNEQFF. The whole variable domain, filled in from reference TRBV15 and TRBJ2-1, reads DAMVIQNPRYQVTQFGKPVTLSCSQTLNHNVMYWYQQKSSQAPKLLFHYYDKDFNNEADTPDNFQSRRPNTSFCFLDIRSPGLGDTAMYLCATSRPSDTHNEQFFGPGTRLTVL.

The chain couples TRBV5-1 to TRBJ2-7; TRBD2 aligns across 7 bases. CDR1 and CDR2 (germline): SGHRS, YFSETQ. Trimming removed 2 bases from V and 1 base from J; junction bases left unmatched: 3. The CDR3 consists of 14 residues. CDR3 region: CASSFGGRSYEQYF. The CDR3, as DNA: TGCGCCAGCAGCTTCGGGGGGAGGTCCTACGAGCAGTACTTC.

The chain links TRBV5-1 to TRBJ2-7; maybe TRBD1 (6 bases). V was trimmed by 3 bases and J by 0 bases, leaving 13 bases between them. The CDR3 has 15 residues. Germline V gives CDR1 SGHRS, CDR2 YFSETQ. CDR3 sequence reads: CASSSRQGNSYEQYF. The CDR3 bases are TGCGCCAGCAGCTCGAGGCAGGGGAACTCCTACGAGCAGTACTTC. Filled out from reference TRBV5-1 and TRBJ2-7, the complete variable domain reads KAGVTQTPRYLIKTRGQQVTLSCSPISGHRSVSWYQQTPGQGLQFLFEYFSETQRNKGNFPGRFSGRQFSNSRSEMNVSTLELGDSALYLCASSSRQGNSYEQYFGPGTRLTVT.

This chain links TRBV6-4 with TRBJ2-7; 12 bases agree with TRBD2. Germline V gives CDR1 MRHNA, CDR2 SNTAGT. The CDR3 totals 19 residues. V lost 2 bases and J lost 2; bases outside the gene matches: 13. The CDR3 nucleotides read TGTGCCAGCAGTGACGGTCGACTAGCGGGGGCCCATCATCCCTACGAGCAGTACTTC. Translated, it gives CASSDGRLAGAHHPYEQYF.

This clone was detected once. This chain connects TRBV7-9 to TRBJ2-2; the D gene is possibly TRBD2 (6 bases). In germline, CDR1 is SEHNR, CDR2 FQNEAQ (reference sequence). The germline V and J ends were trimmed by 0 bases and 7 bases, with 9 bases remaining between them. This CDR3 has 14 residues. CDR3 nucleotide sequence: TGTGCCAGCAGCTTAGCCGGGCGGGACGGGGAGCTGTTTTTT. Its protein product is CASSLAGRDGELFF.

Concerning this clone itself: Other DNA sequences from this sample encode an identical CDR3 as well. This rearrangement joins TRBV27 to TRBJ1-2; TRBD1 matches at 8 bases. From germline, CDR1 is MNHEY and CDR2 SMNVEV (reference sequence). The CDR3 length is 13 residues. Losses at the gene ends were 5 bases for V and 4 bases for J; bases not matched to a gene: 3. Here the CDR3 reads CASSPGTGYGYTF. As DNA, the CDR3 is TGTGCCAGCAGTCCCGGGACAGGCTATGGCTACACCTTC.

CDR3 coding DNA: TGTGCCAGCAGCCAGCGGGGACTAGCGGAAAGCTCCTACAATGAGCAGTTCTTC. It yields the protein CASSQRGLAESSYNEQFF. This chain connects TRBV4-2 to TRBJ2-1; 11 bases agree with TRBD2. Germline CDR1 is LGHNA and CDR2 is YNFKEQ. The J segment lost 0 bases and the V segment lost 3 bases, leaving 7 bases of the junction unmatched. This CDR3 contains 18 residues.

V and J are TRBV30 and TRBJ2-7; 8 bases agree with TRBD2. J gave up 4 bases and V 0 bases, and 2 bases lay outside the gene matches. The CDR3 has 13 residues. Germline values: CDR1 GTSNPN, CDR2 SVGIG (reference sequence). DNA for the CDR3: TGTGCCTGGAGTGTAACTAGCGGTTACGAGCAGTACTTC. Its protein is CAWSVTSGYEQYF. Supplemented by reference TRBV30 and TRBJ2-7, the full variable domain reads SQTIHQWPATLVQPVGSPLSLECTVEGTSNPNLYWYRQAAGRGLQLLFYSVGIGQISSEVPQNLSASRPQDRQFILSSKKLLLSDSGFYLCAWSVTSGYEQYFGPGTRLTVT.

The rearrangement uses TRBV6-1 and TRBJ2-7; 9 nucleotides align to TRBD2. V was clipped by 6 bases and J by 6 bases; unmatched bases: 18. Germline CDR1 is MNHNS and CDR2 is SASEGT. CDR3 length: 17 residues. The CDR3 loop is CASSERPSYGTSLEQYF. CDR3 DNA: TGTGCCAGCAGCGAACGGCCTTCCTACGGGACTAGCCTCGAGCAGTACTTC.

As DNA, the CDR3 is TGCGCCAGCAGCCAAGCAATCGAACAGAAAGAGACCCAGTACTTC. Translating it yields CASSQAIEQKETQYF. V is TRBV4-3 and J is TRBJ2-5; D call uncertain. Germline loops: CDR1 LGHNA, CDR2 YSLEER. CDR3 length: 15 amino acids. Trimming took 1 base from V and 3 from J, leaving 12 bases between them.

The gene calls are TRBV23-1 and TRBJ1-1; D unclear. TRBV23-1 is noted as an ORF with a role that remains uncertain. The ends were cut back, 6 bases at V and 6 bases at J, with 11 bases in the middle. The CDR3 is made up of 12 amino acids. CDR3 region: CASSPFSAEAFF. CDR3 coding DNA: TGCGCCAGCAGCCCGTTTTCCGCTGAAGCTTTCTTT.

This chain connects TRBV5-1 to TRBJ2-7; 8 positions agree with TRBD2. CDR3 length equals 14 residues. CDR1 SGHRS and CDR2 YFSETQ come from the germline V gene. J gave up 0 bases and V 4 bases, and 3 bases lay outside the gene matches. The CDR3 spells CASSTSGISYEQYF. Here the CDR3 DNA reads TGCGCCAGCAGCACTAGCGGAATCTCCTACGAGCAGTACTTC.

This clone has a single count. The chain has TRBV6-5 and TRBJ1-5, with a possible D match to TRBD1 (5 bases). Germline values: CDR1 MNHEY, CDR2 SVGAGI. V gave up 6 bases and J gave up 5 bases, with 14 bases separating them. The CDR3 has 14 residues. CDR3 bases: TGTGCCAGCAGCTCCGGGACTGAGGATCAGCCCCAGCATTTT. This gives the protein CASSSGTEDQPQHF.

In its sample, this clone was seen once. V usage is TRBV5-4 and J usage is TRBJ2-5; D might be TRBD2 (6 bases). V shed 4 bases and J shed 4 bases, with 14 bases lying between them. CDR1 and CDR2 (germline): SGHNT, YYREEE (reference sequence). This CDR3 is 14 amino acids long. For the CDR3, the DNA is TGTGCCAGCAGCCTAGGCGGGGCCCTAGAGACCCAGTACTTC. This gives the protein CASSLGGALETQYF.

This clone has just one count. V usage is TRBV19 and J usage is TRBJ2-1; weak D call: TRBD1 (6 bases). Trimming removed 3 bases at V and 2 bases at J, with 17 bases between. The CDR3 spans 17 residues. The germline V gene has CDR1 LNHDA and CDR2 SQIVND (reference sequence). DNA of the CDR3: TGTGCCAGTAGTATTGGGGGCCTAGCAACCCCCTACAATGAGCAGTTCTTC. It codes for CASSIGGLATPYNEQFF.

The rearrangement links TRBV10-3 to TRBJ2-1; 9 bases are a match to TRBD2. Germline CDR1 ENHRY, CDR2 SYGVKD. This CDR3 region has 16 residues. The junction had 7 bases not matched to a gene; V was cut back by 4 bases and J by 3 bases. The CDR3 sequence is CAISVVAGANYNEQFF. The CDR3 nucleotides read TGTGCCATCAGTGTCGTAGCGGGAGCAAACTACAATGAGCAGTTCTTC.

This sequence joins TRBV6-5 and TRBJ1-3, with 7 nucleotides matching TRBD1. J was trimmed by 11 bases and V by 4 bases; bases with no gene match: 11. The CDR3 length is 14 residues. The germline V gene has CDR1 MNHEY and CDR2 SVGAGI. CDR3 sequence reads: CASSFRQGEDPIYF. CDR3 sequence (DNA): TGTGCCAGCAGTTTTCGACAGGGTGAGGACCCCATATATTTT.

This clone has only a few counts. This chain uses TRBV7-2 with TRBJ1-5; D is perhaps TRBD1 (5 bases). Per germline, CDR1 SGHTA and CDR2 FQGNSA. This CDR3 comprises 15 residues. The ends were cut back, 1 base at V and 3 bases at J, with 10 bases in the middle. The CDR3 region has the DNA TGTGCCAGCAGCTTAGACGGGGGACTCAATCAGCCCCAGCATTTT. As protein: CASSLDGGLNQPQHF.

The rearrangement uses TRBV6-6 and TRBJ1-5; 7 nucleotides align to TRBD1. The V gene's germline CDR1 is MNHNY and CDR2 SVGAGI (reference sequence). V gave up 7 bases and J gave up 5 bases; unmatched junction bases: 11. The CDR3 has 15 amino acids. The CDR3 region is CASTQTTGSHQPQHF. DNA for the CDR3: TGTGCCAGCACCCAGACGACAGGGTCCCATCAGCCCCAGCATTTT.

This chain uses TRBV10-3 with TRBJ2-5, with D perhaps TRBD2 (6 bases). CDR1 and CDR2 from the germline V gene are ENHRY and SYGVKD. The CDR3 is 14 residues long. Trimming took off 0 bases at V and 4 bases at J, with 9 bases between the two ends. CDR3 residues: CAISESGGGETQYF. As DNA, the CDR3 is TGTGCCATCAGTGAGTCGGGGGGAGGAGAGACCCAGTACTTC.

The chain employs TRBV6-5 and TRBJ1-2; D is perhaps TRBD1 (6 bases). Germline loops: CDR1 MNHEY, CDR2 SVGAGI. CDR3 size: 14 residues. The V end was cut by 6 bases, the J end by 8 bases, with 19 bases between. The CDR3 protein is CASRYKVQGLGYTF. The CDR3 DNA reads as TGTGCCAGCAGATACAAAGTCCAGGGGCTGGGCTACACCTTC.

The J gene is TRBJ2-5, the V gene TRBV5-3, with 8 bases lining up with TRBD1. TRBV5-3 is known as an ORF, though its function is uncertain. There are 16 residues in the CDR3. After removal of 4 bases from V and 3 bases from J, the junction contained 11 bases not matched to a gene. Here the CDR3 DNA reads TGTGCCAGAAGCACGACAGGGGAAGTTAGAAAAGAGACCCAGTACTTC. Its protein product is CARSTTGEVRKETQYF.

The J gene is TRBJ1-2, the V gene TRBV25-1; 9 positions match TRBD1. The V segment lost 9 bases and the J segment 7 bases; nucleotides outside the gene matches: 9. This CDR3 has 13 residues. Germline CDR1 is MGHDK and CDR2 is SYGVNS. The CDR3 coding sequence is TGTGCCAGTAACCCTACAGGGGGCTCTGGCTACACCTTC. This sequence encodes CASNPTGGSGYTF.

The CDR3 DNA is TGCGCCAGCAGTCGACAGGGGGCCGCTGAAGCTTTCTTT. Translation gives CASSRQGAAEAFF. This chain uses TRBV4-3 with TRBJ1-1, with TRBD1 matching 10 bases. V lost 6 bases, J lost 6 bases, and 4 bases stayed unmatched. The germline V gene encodes CDR1 LGHNA and CDR2 YSLEER. CDR3 length equals 13 residues.

This clone has only a few counts. V usage is TRBV5-1 and J usage is TRBJ1-1; D may be TRBD1 (6 bases). The CDR3 is made up of 17 amino acids. Germline V gives CDR1 SGHRS, CDR2 YFSETQ. With 0 bases removed from V and 1 base from J, the gap between germline ends came to 16 bases. The CDR3 spells CASSLEGGRGWNTEAFF. DNA of the CDR3: TGCGCCAGCAGCTTGGAGGGGGGGCGTGGTTGGAACACTGAAGCTTTCTTT.

This clone has just a few counts. The gene calls are TRBV2 and TRBJ2-7; TRBD2 is a possible D gene (5 bases). The CDR3 covers 13 residues. CDR1 SNHLY and CDR2 FYNNEI come from the germline V gene. Between the trimmed V and J ends, which lost 6 bases and 3 bases, there was a span of 12 bases. The CDR3 spells CASSYSEYYEQYF. CDR3 DNA: TGTGCCAGCAGCTATAGCGAATACTACGAGCAGTACTTC.

The rearrangement uses TRBV7-2 and TRBJ2-7; 7 positions match TRBD1. The ends lost 2 bases at V and 1 base at J; junction bases unmatched: 8. Per germline, CDR1 SGHTA and CDR2 FQGNSA. The CDR3 runs 16 residues. CDR3 residues: CASSLLGGQSSYEQYF. CDR3 DNA: TGTGCCAGCAGCTTATTAGGGGGACAGTCTTCCTACGAGCAGTACTTC.

The J gene is TRBJ2-7, the V gene TRBV6-6, with 7 nucleotides matching TRBD1. Trimming cost V 11 bases and J 3 bases; bases outside gene matches: 10. Germline V gene lookup returns CDR1 MNHNY and CDR2 SVGAGI (reference sequence). The CDR3 contains 13 residues. The CDR3 DNA is TGTGCCGGTGCGCAGGGACAGTTCTACGAGCAGTACTTC. Translating it yields CAGAQGQFYEQYF.